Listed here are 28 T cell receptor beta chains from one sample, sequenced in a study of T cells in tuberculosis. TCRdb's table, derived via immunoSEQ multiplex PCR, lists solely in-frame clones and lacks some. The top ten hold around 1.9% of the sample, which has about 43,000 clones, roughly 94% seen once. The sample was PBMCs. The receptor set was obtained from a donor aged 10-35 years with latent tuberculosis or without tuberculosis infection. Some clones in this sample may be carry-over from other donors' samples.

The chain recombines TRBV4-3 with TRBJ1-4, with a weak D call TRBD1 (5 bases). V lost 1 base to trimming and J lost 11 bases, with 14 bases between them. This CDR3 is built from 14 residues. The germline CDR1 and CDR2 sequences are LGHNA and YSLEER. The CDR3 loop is CASSQAGTFEKLFF. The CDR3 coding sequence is TGCGCCAGCAGCCAAGCTGGGACTTTCGAGAAACTGTTTTTT.

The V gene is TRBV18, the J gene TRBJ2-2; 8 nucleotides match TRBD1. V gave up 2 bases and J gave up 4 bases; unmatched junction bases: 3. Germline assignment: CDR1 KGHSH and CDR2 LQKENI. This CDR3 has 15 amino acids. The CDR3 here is CASSPGQGGTGELFF. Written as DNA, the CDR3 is TGTGCCAGCTCACCAGGACAGGGAGGCACCGGGGAGCTGTTTTTT.

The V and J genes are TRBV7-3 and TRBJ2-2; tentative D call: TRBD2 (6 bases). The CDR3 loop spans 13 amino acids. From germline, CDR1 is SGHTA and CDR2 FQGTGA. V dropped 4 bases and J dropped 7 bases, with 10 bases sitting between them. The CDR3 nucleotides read TGTGCCAGCAGCTCGCGACTAGACGGGGAGCTGTTTTTT. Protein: CASSSRLDGELFF.

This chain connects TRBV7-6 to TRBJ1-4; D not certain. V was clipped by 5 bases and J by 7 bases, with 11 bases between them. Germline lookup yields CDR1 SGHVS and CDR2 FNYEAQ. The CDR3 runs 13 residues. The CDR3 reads CASSPRSSEKLFF. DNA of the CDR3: TGTGCCAGCAGCCCCCGCAGTTCTGAAAAACTGTTTTTT.

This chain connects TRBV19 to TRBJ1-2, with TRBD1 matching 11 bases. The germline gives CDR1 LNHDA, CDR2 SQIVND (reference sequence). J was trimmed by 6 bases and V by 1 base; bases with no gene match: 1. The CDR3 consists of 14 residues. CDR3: CASSIGTGGDGYTF. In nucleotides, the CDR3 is TGTGCCAGTAGTATAGGGACAGGGGGCGATGGCTACACCTTC.

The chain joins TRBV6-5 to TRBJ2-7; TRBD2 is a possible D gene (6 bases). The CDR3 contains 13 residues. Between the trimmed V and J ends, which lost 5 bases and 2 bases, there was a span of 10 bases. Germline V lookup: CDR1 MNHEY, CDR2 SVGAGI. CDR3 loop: CASSQGGAYEQYF. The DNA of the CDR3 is TGTGCCAGCAGTCAAGGAGGGGCCTACGAGCAGTACTTC.

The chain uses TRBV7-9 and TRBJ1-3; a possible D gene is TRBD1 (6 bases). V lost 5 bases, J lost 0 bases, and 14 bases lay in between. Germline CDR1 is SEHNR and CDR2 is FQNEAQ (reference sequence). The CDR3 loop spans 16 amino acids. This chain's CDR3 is CASSASGAFSGNTIYF. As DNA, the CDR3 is TGTGCCAGCAGCGCCTCAGGGGCGTTCTCTGGAAACACCATATATTTT.

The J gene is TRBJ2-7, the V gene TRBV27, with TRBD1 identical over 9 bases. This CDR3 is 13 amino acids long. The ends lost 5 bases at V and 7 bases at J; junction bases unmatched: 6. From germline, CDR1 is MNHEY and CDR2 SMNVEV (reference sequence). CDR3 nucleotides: TGTGCCAGCAGTCAAACAGGGGGCTGGGAGCAGTACTTC. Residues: CASSQTGGWEQYF.

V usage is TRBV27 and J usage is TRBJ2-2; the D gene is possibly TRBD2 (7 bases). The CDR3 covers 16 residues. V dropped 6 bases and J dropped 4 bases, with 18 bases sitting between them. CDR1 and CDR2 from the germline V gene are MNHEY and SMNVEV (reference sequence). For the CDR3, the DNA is TGTGCCAGCAGAAGGGGAGGGGGGCCGGCCACCGGGGAGCTGTTTTTT. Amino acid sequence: CASRRGGGPATGELFF.

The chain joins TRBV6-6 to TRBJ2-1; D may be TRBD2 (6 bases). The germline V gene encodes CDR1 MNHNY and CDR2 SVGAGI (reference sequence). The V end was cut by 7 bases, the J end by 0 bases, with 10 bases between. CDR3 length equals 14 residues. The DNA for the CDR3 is TGTGCCAGCAACCCCGGGAGCTCCTACAATGAGCAGTTCTTC. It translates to CASNPGSSYNEQFF.

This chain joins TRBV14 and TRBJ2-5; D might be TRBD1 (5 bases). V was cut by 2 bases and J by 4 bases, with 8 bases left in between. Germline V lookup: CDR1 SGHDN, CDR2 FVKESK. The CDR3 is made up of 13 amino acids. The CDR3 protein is CASSQLDIETQYF. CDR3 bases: TGTGCCAGCAGCCAATTGGACATAGAGACCCAGTACTTC. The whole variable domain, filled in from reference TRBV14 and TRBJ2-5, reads EAGVTQFPSHSVIEKGQTVTLRCDPISGHDNLYWYRRVMGKEIKFLLHFVKESKQDESGMPNNRFLAERTGGTYSTLKVQPAELEDSGVYFCASSQLDIETQYFGPGTRLLVL.

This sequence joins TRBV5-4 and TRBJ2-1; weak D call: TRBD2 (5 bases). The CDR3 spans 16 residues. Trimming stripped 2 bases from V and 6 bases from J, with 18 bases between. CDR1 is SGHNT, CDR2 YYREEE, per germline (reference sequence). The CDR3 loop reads CASSLDPRTSVNEQFF. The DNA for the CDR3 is TGTGCCAGCAGCTTAGATCCTCGGACTTCAGTCAATGAGCAGTTCTTC.

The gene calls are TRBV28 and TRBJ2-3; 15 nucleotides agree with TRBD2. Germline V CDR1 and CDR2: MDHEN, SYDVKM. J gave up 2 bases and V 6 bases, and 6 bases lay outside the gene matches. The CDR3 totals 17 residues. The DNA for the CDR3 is TGTGCCAGCAGCCCGGGACTAGCGGGAGGCGTCACAGATACGCAGTATTTT. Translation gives CASSPGLAGGVTDTQYF. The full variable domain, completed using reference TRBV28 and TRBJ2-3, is DVKVTQSSRYLVKRTGEKVFLECVQDMDHENMFWYRQDPGLGLRLIYFSYDVKMKEKGDIPEGYSVSREKKERFSLILESASTNQTSMYLCASSPGLAGGVTDTQYFGPGTRLTVL.

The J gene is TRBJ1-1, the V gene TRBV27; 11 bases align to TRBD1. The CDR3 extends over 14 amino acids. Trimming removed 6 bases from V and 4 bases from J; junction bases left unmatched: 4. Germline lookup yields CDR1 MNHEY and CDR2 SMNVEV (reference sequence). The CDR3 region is CASRDRGLRTEAFF. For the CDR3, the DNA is TGTGCCAGCAGGGACAGGGGGCTTCGCACTGAAGCTTTCTTT.

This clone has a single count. CDR3 protein: CASSQGASGSRLDTQYF. The CDR3 nucleotides are TGCGCCAGCAGCCAAGGGGCTAGCGGGAGTAGGTTAGATACGCAGTATTTT. The chain combines TRBV4-1 with TRBJ2-3, with 10 bases matching TRBD2. CDR3 length: 17 residues. The J segment lost 5 bases and the V segment lost 1 base, leaving 9 bases of the junction unmatched. The V gene's germline CDR1 is MGHRA and CDR2 YSYEKL.

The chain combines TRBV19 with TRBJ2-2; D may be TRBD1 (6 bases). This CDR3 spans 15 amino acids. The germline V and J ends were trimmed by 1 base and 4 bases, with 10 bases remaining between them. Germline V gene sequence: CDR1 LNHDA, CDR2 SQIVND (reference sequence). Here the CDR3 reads CASSIVGALTGELFF. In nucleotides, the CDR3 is TGTGCCAGTAGTATAGTGGGGGCCCTCACCGGGGAGCTGTTTTTT. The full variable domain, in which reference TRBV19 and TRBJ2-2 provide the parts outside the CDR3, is DGGITQSPKYLFRKEGQNVTLSCEQNLNHDAMYWYRQDPGQGLRLIYYSQIVNDFQKGDIAEGYSVSREKKESFPLTVTSAQKNPTAFYLCASSIVGALTGELFFGEGSRLTVL.

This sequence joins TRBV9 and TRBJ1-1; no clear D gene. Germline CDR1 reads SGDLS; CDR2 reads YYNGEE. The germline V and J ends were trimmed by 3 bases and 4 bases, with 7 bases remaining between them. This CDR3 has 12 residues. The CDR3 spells CASSAPGTEAFF. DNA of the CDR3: TGTGCCAGCAGCGCTCCAGGCACTGAAGCTTTCTTT.

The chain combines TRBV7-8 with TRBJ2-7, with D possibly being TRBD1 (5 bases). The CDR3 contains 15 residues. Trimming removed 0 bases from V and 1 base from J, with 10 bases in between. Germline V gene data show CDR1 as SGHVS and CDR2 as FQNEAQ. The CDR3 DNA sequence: TGTGCCAGCAGCTTAGCGGCAGGGTGGTCCTACGAGCAGTACTTC. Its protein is CASSLAAGWSYEQYF. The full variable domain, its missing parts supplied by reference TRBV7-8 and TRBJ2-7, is GAGVSQSPRYKVAKRGQDVALRCDPISGHVSLFWYQQALGQGPEFLTYFQNEAQLDKSGLPSDRFFAERPEGSVSTLKIQRTQQEDSAVYLCASSLAAGWSYEQYFGPGTRLTVT.

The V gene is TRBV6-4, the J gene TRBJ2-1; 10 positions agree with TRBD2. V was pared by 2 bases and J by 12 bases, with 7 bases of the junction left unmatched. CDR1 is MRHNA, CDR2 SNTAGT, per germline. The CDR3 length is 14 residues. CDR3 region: CASSDLAGEFRQFF. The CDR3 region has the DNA TGTGCCAGCAGTGACCTAGCGGGAGAGTTTCGGCAGTTCTTC.

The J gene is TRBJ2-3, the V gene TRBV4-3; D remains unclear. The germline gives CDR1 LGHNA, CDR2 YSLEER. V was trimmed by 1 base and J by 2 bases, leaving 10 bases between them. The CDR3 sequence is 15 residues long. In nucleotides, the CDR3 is TGCGCCAGCAGCCAAGTGGCAGGAATCACAGATACGCAGTATTTT. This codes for CASSQVAGITDTQYF.

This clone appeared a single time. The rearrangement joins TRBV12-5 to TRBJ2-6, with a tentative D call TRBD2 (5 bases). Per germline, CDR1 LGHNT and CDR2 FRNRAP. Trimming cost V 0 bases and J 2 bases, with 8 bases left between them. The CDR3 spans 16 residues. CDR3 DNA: TGTGCTAGTGGTTTGGTAACGGGGACTGGGGCCAACGTCCTGACTTTC. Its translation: CASGLVTGTGANVLTF.

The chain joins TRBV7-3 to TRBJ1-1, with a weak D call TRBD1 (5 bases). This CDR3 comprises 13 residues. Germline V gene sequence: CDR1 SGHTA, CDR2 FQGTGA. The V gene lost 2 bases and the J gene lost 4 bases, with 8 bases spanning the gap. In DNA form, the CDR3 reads TGTGCCAGCAGCTTATGGGGGGGCACTGAAGCTTTCTTT. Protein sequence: CASSLWGGTEAFF. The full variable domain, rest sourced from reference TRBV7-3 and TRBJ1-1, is GAGVSQTPSNKVTEKGKYVELRCDPISGHTALYWYRQSLGQGPEFLIYFQGTGAADDSGLPNDRFFAVRPEGSVSTLKIQRTERGDSAVYLCASSLWGGTEAFFGQGTRLTVV.

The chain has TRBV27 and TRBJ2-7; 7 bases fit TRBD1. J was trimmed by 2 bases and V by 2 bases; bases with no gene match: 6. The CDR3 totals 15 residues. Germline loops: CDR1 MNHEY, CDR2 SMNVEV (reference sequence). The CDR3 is CASSLKGTDPYEQYF. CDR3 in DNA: TGTGCCAGCAGTTTAAAAGGGACAGATCCCTACGAGCAGTACTTC.

CDR3 residues: CASSPVRNTTTNEKLFF. The CDR3, as DNA: TGTGCCAGCTCACCAGTCCGAAACACCACAACTAATGAAAAACTGTTTTTT. This chain uses TRBV18 with TRBJ1-4, with unresolved D. Germline-derived CDR1 and CDR2 are KGHSH and LQKENI. Trimming pared 2 bases from V and 0 bases from J, leaving 13 bases between. The CDR3 has 17 residues.

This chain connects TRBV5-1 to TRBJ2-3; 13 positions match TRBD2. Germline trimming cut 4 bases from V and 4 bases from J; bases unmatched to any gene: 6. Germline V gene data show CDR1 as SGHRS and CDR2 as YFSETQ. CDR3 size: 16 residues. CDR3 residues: CASSPGLAGLADTQYF. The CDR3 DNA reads TGCGCCAGCAGCCCGGGACTAGCGGGGCTGGCAGATACGCAGTATTTT.

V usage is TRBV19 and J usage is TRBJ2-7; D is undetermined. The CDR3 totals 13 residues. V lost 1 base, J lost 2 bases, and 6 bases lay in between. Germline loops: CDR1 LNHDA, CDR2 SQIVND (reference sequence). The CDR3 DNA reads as TGTGCCAGTAGTATAGCCCAGACCTACGAGCAGTACTTC. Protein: CASSIAQTYEQYF. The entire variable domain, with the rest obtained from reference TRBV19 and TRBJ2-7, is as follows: DGGITQSPKYLFRKEGQNVTLSCEQNLNHDAMYWYRQDPGQGLRLIYYSQIVNDFQKGDIAEGYSVSREKKESFPLTVTSAQKNPTAFYLCASSIAQTYEQYFGPGTRLTVT.

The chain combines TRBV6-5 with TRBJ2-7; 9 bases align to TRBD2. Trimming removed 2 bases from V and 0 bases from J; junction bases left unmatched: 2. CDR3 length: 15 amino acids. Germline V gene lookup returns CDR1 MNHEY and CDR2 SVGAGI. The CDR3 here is CASSYKAGGSYEQYF. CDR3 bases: TGTGCCAGCAGTTACAAAGCGGGAGGCTCCTACGAGCAGTACTTC.

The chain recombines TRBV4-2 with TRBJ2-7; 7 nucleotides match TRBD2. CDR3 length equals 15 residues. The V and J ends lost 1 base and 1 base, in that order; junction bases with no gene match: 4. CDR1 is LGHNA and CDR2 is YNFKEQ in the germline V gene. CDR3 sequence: CASSQVPAGSYEQYF. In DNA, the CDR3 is TGTGCCAGCAGCCAAGTTCCAGCGGGGTCCTACGAGCAGTACTTC.